The 18 T cell receptor beta chains below come from one sample, sequenced in a study of T cells in Graves' hyperthyroidism and ophthalmopathy. RNA transcripts gave rise to amplified TCR beta CDR3 regions. HTBI primers drove first-round RT-PCR of the TCR CDR3. TCRdb re-derived calls from the multiplex PCR reads in MiXCR, one entry per CDR3 protein. In the table there are under 600,000 distinct CDR3 sequences, approximately 15% of which are singletons. Sequencing used blood. The receptors here all came from a woman in her thirties or forties with Graves' ophthalmopathy.

The genes are TRBV2 and TRBJ2-1; 11 nucleotides line up with TRBD2. The CDR3 has 16 residues. V gave up 5 bases and J gave up 5 bases; unmatched junction bases: 8. CDR1 is SNHLY and CDR2 is FYNNEI in the germline V gene. DNA for the CDR3: TGTGCCAGCAGTAAACTGGGGACTAGCGGTAACAATGAGCAGTTCTTC. This gives the protein CASSKLGTSGNNEQFF.

The chain recombines TRBV11-2 with TRBJ2-2; no reliable D call. The germline V and J ends were trimmed by 0 bases and 10 bases, with 9 bases remaining between them. CDR3 length: 13 amino acids. Per germline, CDR1 SGHAT and CDR2 FQNNGV. The CDR3, as DNA: TGTGCCAGCAGCTTAGATCGATCCGAGGAGCTGTTTTTT. Its protein is CASSLDRSEELFF. Filled out from reference TRBV11-2 and TRBJ2-2, the complete variable domain reads EAGVAQSPRYKIIEKRQSVAFWCNPISGHATLYWYQQILGQGPKLLIQFQNNGVVDDSQLPKDRFSAERLKGVDSTLKIQPAKLEDSAVYLCASSLDRSEELFFGEGSRLTVL.

This clonotype was counted many times. The chain couples TRBV2 to TRBJ1-2; D perhaps matches TRBD1 (6 bases). The V end was cut by 6 bases, the J end by 2 bases, with 16 bases between. Germline CDR1 and CDR2: SNHLY and FYNNEI. CDR3 length: 15 amino acids. In DNA form, the CDR3 reads TGTGCCAGCAGGGAACGTCGACAGGCGAACTATGGCTACACCTTC. It is translated as CASRERRQANYGYTF.

In its sample, this clonotype was seen a few times. The chain employs TRBV7-9 and TRBJ1-1; 10 bases line up with TRBD1. Germline V gene data show CDR1 as SEHNR and CDR2 as FQNEAQ (reference sequence). Unmatched junction bases numbered 1, after V lost 1 base and J lost 11 bases. There are 12 residues in the CDR3. The CDR3 nucleotides are TGTGCCAGCAGCTTAGGGGACAGGGGTGCTTTCTTT. It yields the protein CASSLGDRGAFF.

This sequence joins TRBV18 and TRBJ2-5; D not resolved. Trimming removed 3 bases at V and 1 base at J, with 9 bases between. CDR1 is KGHSH, CDR2 LQKENI, per germline. This CDR3 comprises 14 residues. The CDR3, as DNA: TGTGCCAGCTCACCGCCGGAACCCCAAGAGACCCAGTACTTC. This codes for CASSPPEPQETQYF.

The chain employs TRBV9 and TRBJ2-1; D may be TRBD2 (6 bases). There are 16 residues in the CDR3. V lost 0 bases and J lost 5, with 15 bases in between. In germline, CDR1 is SGDLS, CDR2 YYNGEE. The CDR3 DNA is TGTGCCAGCAGCGTAGCCGGGAGTATCAACAACAATGAGCAGTTCTTC. It encodes CASSVAGSINNNEQFF. Looking up the rest from reference TRBV9 and TRBJ2-1 gives the full variable domain: DSGVTQTPKHLITATGQRVTLRCSPRSGDLSVYWYQQSLDQGLQFLIQYYNGEERAKGNILERFSAQQFPDLHSELNLSSLELGDSALYFCASSVAGSINNNEQFFGPGTRLTVL.

This clonotype showed up just a few times. One end of the junction varies from germline; a read error may be responsible. The chain is built from TRBV27 and TRBJ1-5; tentatively, D is TRBD1 (5 bases). The germline gives CDR1 MNHEY, CDR2 SMNVEV (reference sequence). The CDR3 covers 14 residues. The CDR3: CASSSGTSNRPQHF. CDR3 nucleotides: TGTGCCAGCAGTTCCGGGACGAGCAATCGGCCCCAGCATTTT.

This clonotype has just a few counts. This rearrangement joins TRBV3-1 to TRBJ1-6; D remains ambiguous. Germline loops: CDR1 LGHDT, CDR2 YNNKEL (reference sequence). The CDR3 is 17 amino acids. Trimming pared 0 bases from V and 4 bases from J, leaving 13 bases between. The CDR3 spells CASSQEAAGVYNSPLHF. The CDR3, as DNA: TGTGCCAGCAGCCAAGAGGCAGCCGGTGTGTATAATTCACCCCTCCACTTT.

The genes are TRBV5-1 and TRBJ2-3; 8 bases match TRBD2. CDR1 is SGHRS, CDR2 YFSETQ, per germline. Trimming removed 2 bases from V and 3 bases from J; junction bases left unmatched: 14. The CDR3 consists of 18 residues. DNA of the CDR3: TGCGCCAGCAGCTTCCCGGGACTAGGTCAACCGAAGACAGATACGCAGTATTTT. As protein: CASSFPGLGQPKTDTQYF.

This clonotype was seen many times. The rearrangement joins TRBV3-1 to TRBJ2-7; D could derive from TRBD1 or TRBD2 (6 bases each). The CDR3 length is 14 residues. Trimming cost V 3 bases and J 6 bases, with 15 bases left between them. The germline gives CDR1 LGHDT, CDR2 YNNKEL (reference sequence). The CDR3 loop is CASSHLIGGGEQYF. The CDR3 DNA reads TGTGCCAGCAGCCATTTAATAGGGGGAGGCGAGCAGTACTTC.

In its sample, this clonotype was seen many times. This chain uses TRBV6-2 or TRBV6-3 with TRBJ1-1; possibly TRBD1 for D (6 bases). The CDR3 sequence is 14 residues long. Germline V gene data show CDR1 as MNHEY and CDR2 as SVGEGT. Trimming took 6 bases from V and 2 from J, leaving 13 bases between them. The CDR3 reads CASSFTGSNTEAFF. In DNA form, the CDR3 reads TGTGCCAGCAGCTTCACAGGGAGCAACACTGAAGCTTTCTTT.

The chain carries TRBV7-8 and TRBJ2-5, with D tentatively TRBD1 (5 bases). V lost 5 bases and J 4 bases, leaving 17 bases between the germline ends. CDR3 length: 15 residues. Germline V CDR1 and CDR2: SGHVS, FQNEAQ. CDR3 in DNA: TGTGCCAGCAGCCTATCCAGGGTTAGTGGAGAGACCCAGTACTTC. Residues: CASSLSRVSGETQYF.

V usage is TRBV20-1 and J usage is TRBJ2-3; 13 bases are a match to TRBD2. CDR1 DFQATT and CDR2 SNEGSKA come from the germline V gene (reference sequence). The CDR3 loop spans 18 amino acids. The J segment lost 2 bases and the V segment lost 0 bases, leaving 8 bases of the junction unmatched. CDR3 sequence: CSARDILAGGLDTDTQYF. The CDR3 bases are TGCAGTGCTAGAGATATACTAGCGGGAGGGCTCGACACAGATACGCAGTATTTT.

This clonotype was picked up many times. The chain carries TRBV5-8 and TRBJ2-1, with D possibly TRBD2 on 6 matching bases. Trimming removed 0 bases at V and 8 bases at J, with 21 bases between. This CDR3 region has 17 residues. Germline values: CDR1 SGHTS, CDR2 YDEGEE. The CDR3 spells CASSLEAGAGRRYEQFF. The DNA of the CDR3 is TGTGCCAGCAGCTTGGAGGCGGGCGCGGGAAGACGGTATGAGCAGTTCTTC. The variable domain in full, with the rest retrieved from reference TRBV5-8 and TRBJ2-1, is EAGVTQSPTHLIKTRGQQATLRCSPISGHTSVYWYQQALGLGLQFLLWYDEGEERNRGNFPPRFSGRQFPNYSSELNVNALELEDSALYLCASSLEAGAGRRYEQFFGPGTRLTVL.

The chain has TRBV5-1 and TRBJ1-4; 8 bases map to TRBD1. V lost 3 bases and J lost 4; bases outside the gene matches: 5. This CDR3 spans 15 amino acids. Germline V lookup: CDR1 SGHRS, CDR2 YFSETQ. DNA of the CDR3: TGCGCCAGCAGCTCTCCAGGGGGCGTTAATGAAAAACTGTTTTTT. Translation: CASSSPGGVNEKLFF.

The table lists this clonotype with a few counts. This chain uses TRBV6-1 with TRBJ2-5; TRBD2 matches at 10 bases. V lost 4 bases to trimming and J lost 5 bases; unmatched junction nucleotides: 4. The CDR3 covers 14 residues. The germline V gene encodes CDR1 MNHNS and CDR2 SASEGT. CDR3 region: CASSASGSWETQYF. Here the CDR3 DNA reads TGTGCCAGCAGTGCTAGCGGGAGTTGGGAGACCCAGTACTTC.

This clonotype occurred many times. The chain joins TRBV2 to TRBJ1-2; D is unclear. The germline CDR1 and CDR2 sequences are SNHLY and FYNNEI. The CDR3 consists of 12 residues. V was pared by 7 bases and J by 8 bases, with 14 bases between. CDR3 region: CASKTAPGGYTF. The CDR3 DNA reads TGTGCCAGCAAGACCGCCCCGGGAGGCTACACCTTC.

This clonotype has at least ten counts. J is TRBJ2-5 and V is TRBV11-2; 10 nucleotides agree with TRBD2. The germline V gene has CDR1 SGHAT and CDR2 FQNNGV. V shed 3 bases and J 1 base; nucleotides not matched to a gene: 5. The CDR3 has 16 amino acids. DNA of the CDR3: TGTGCCAGCAGCTTTCAAGCGGGAGGGTCCCAAGAGACCCAGTACTTC. Its protein is CASSFQAGGSQETQYF.